The 29 T cell receptor beta chains below all came from one sample that was sequenced in a study of CD8 T cells in ankylosing spondylitis. TCRdb re-called the 5' RACE reads with MiXCR, one entry per CDR3 protein. In the table there are 700,000 or so distinct CDR3 sequences, 15% to 20% of which are singletons. The antigens these receptors bind are not known. Study observations and caveats: What appeared characteristic of ankylosing spondylitis blood was a TCR beta motif of eight or nine highly homologous variants.

Sequencing was done on a sample of blood, either unsorted or a sorted T cell fraction (not recorded which). The receptors were gathered from a male donor with ankylosing spondylitis.

The CDR3 is CASGISGSQYF. The CDR3 DNA follows: TGTGCTAGTGGTATCAGCGGGTCCCAGTACTTC. This rearrangement joins TRBV12-5 to TRBJ2-5; D perhaps matches TRBD2 (6 bases). Per germline, CDR1 LGHNT and CDR2 FRNRAP. This CDR3 region has 11 residues. V dropped 5 bases and J dropped 9 bases, with 10 bases sitting between them. The whole variable domain, remainder taken from reference TRBV12-5 and TRBJ2-5, is DARVTQTPRHKVTEMGQEVTMRCQPILGHNTVFWYRQTMMQGLELLAYFRNRAPLDDSGMPKDRFSAEMPDATLATLKIQPSEPRDSAVYFCASGISGSQYFGPGTRLLVL.

This clonotype came up a few times. The chain employs TRBV5-1 and TRBJ2-3, with TRBD2 matching 9 bases. This CDR3 is built from 15 residues. V was pared by 4 bases and J by 4 bases, with 7 bases of the junction left unmatched. Germline V gene lookup returns CDR1 SGHRS and CDR2 YFSETQ. The CDR3 coding sequence is TGCGCCAGCAGCCCCGGGACTAGCTCTCCAGATACGCAGTATTTT. It encodes CASSPGTSSPDTQYF. Together with reference TRBV5-1 and TRBJ2-3, the CDR3 gives the full variable domain: KAGVTQTPRYLIKTRGQQVTLSCSPISGHRSVSWYQQTPGQGLQFLFEYFSETQRNKGNFPGRFSGRQFSNSRSEMNVSTLELGDSALYLCASSPGTSSPDTQYFGPGTRLTVL.

This rearrangement joins TRBV6-1 to TRBJ1-5; D is perhaps TRBD1 (5 bases). The CDR3 is made up of 16 amino acids. Trimming removed 4 bases from V and 0 bases from J, with 13 bases in between. Germline CDR1 MNHNS, CDR2 SASEGT. The chain's CDR3 is CASSARQTYSNQPQHF. DNA for the CDR3: TGTGCCAGCAGTGCCCGACAGACCTATAGCAATCAGCCCCAGCATTTT.

This chain links TRBV7-9 with TRBJ1-2; no clear D. This CDR3 is 13 amino acids long. Trimming took 5 bases from V and 6 from J, leaving 13 bases between them. Germline CDR1 and CDR2: SEHNR and FQNEAQ (reference sequence). The CDR3 is CASSTSVDDGYTF. CDR3 in DNA: TGTGCCAGCAGCACCTCAGTGGACGATGGCTACACCTTC.

Only a few counts were recorded for this clonotype. This sequence joins TRBV29-1 and TRBJ1-5; TRBD1 might be the D (5 bases). The V gene lost 8 bases and the J gene lost 4 bases, with 12 bases spanning the gap. Per germline, CDR1 SQVTM and CDR2 ANQGSEA. The CDR3 consists of 12 residues. Here the CDR3 reads CSTGDGNQPQHF. Written as DNA, the CDR3 is TGCAGCACCGGGGACGGAAATCAGCCCCAGCATTTT.

The J gene is TRBJ2-5, the V gene TRBV29-1; D gene unclear. The CDR3 is made up of 11 amino acids. The germline V and J ends were trimmed by 6 bases and 3 bases, with 8 bases remaining between them. Germline CDR1 reads SQVTM; CDR2 reads ANQGSEA. CDR3 nucleotides: TGCAGCGTACAATTAAAAGAGACCCAGTACTTC. Translation gives CSVQLKETQYF.

This clonotype showed up just a few times. V usage is TRBV24-1 and J usage is TRBJ2-1; 10 bases align to TRBD2. The V gene end was trimmed by 4 bases and the J gene end by 9 bases; junction bases not matched to a gene: 11. The V gene's germline CDR1 is KGHDR and CDR2 SFDVKD. The CDR3 has 16 residues. CDR3 region: CATSDLSLAGVSEQFF. The CDR3, as DNA: TGTGCCACCAGTGACCTATCCCTAGCGGGAGTATCTGAGCAGTTCTTC.

This clonotype has more than one count but fewer than ten. This rearrangement joins TRBV12-3 or TRBV12-4 to TRBJ1-1; D remains ambiguous. Trimming removed 5 bases at V and 0 bases at J, with 13 bases between. This CDR3 has 15 residues. The CDR3 loop is CASSPDRGLNTEAFF. The CDR3 nucleotides are TGTGCCAGCAGTCCCGACCGAGGGCTGAACACTGAAGCTTTCTTT.

This clonotype came up a few times. V and J are TRBV12-3 or TRBV12-4 and TRBJ1-1, with 11 bases aligning to TRBD1. The CDR3 length is 15 residues. J gave up 2 bases and V 6 bases, and 5 bases lay outside the gene matches. CDR3: CASRWTGGFNTEAFF. The DNA of the CDR3 is TGTGCCAGCAGATGGACAGGGGGCTTTAACACTGAAGCTTTCTTT.

This chain links TRBV4-2 with TRBJ1-2; tentative D call: TRBD1 (5 bases). V was shortened by 1 base and J by 2 bases, with 14 bases between the two germline ends. The CDR3 totals 16 residues. The V gene's germline CDR1 is LGHNA and CDR2 YNFKEQ. DNA for the CDR3: TGTGCCAGCAGCCAAGTCTTCGAGACAGCCAACTATGGCTACACCTTC. Translating it yields CASSQVFETANYGYTF.

The chain carries TRBV10-3 and TRBJ1-3; D unresolved. V gave up 3 bases and J gave up 0 bases, with 6 bases separating them. Looked up from germline, CDR1 is ENHRY and CDR2 is SYGVKD. The length of the CDR3 is 14 residues. This CDR3 is CAISDRSSGNTIYF. The CDR3 coding sequence is TGTGCCATCAGTGACAGAAGCTCTGGAAACACCATATATTTT.

V and J are TRBV11-3 and TRBJ1-4; no definite D call. V was pared by 0 bases and J by 6 bases, with 17 bases between. This CDR3 is 17 amino acids long. Germline CDR1 reads SGHNT; CDR2 reads YENEEA. The CDR3 is CASSLEGRGAVDEKLFF. The CDR3 region has the DNA TGTGCCAGCAGCTTAGAAGGACGGGGAGCCGTGGATGAAAAACTGTTTTTT.

This clonotype was seen only a few times. The genes are TRBV29-1 and TRBJ2-1; the match to TRBD2 covers 12 bases. The CDR3 has 17 amino acids. V was pared by 3 bases and J by 0 bases, with 6 bases of the junction left unmatched. Looked up from germline, CDR1 is SQVTM and CDR2 is ANQGSEA. In DNA form, the CDR3 reads TGCAGCGTTGATTCCCTAGCGGGAGGGGTCTCCTACAATGAGCAGTTCTTC. This gives the protein CSVDSLAGGVSYNEQFF.

The table lists this clonotype with a few counts. This chain uses TRBV6-2 or TRBV6-3 with TRBJ1-1, with a possible D match to TRBD1 (5 bases). The V and J ends lost 6 bases and 3 bases respectively, with 11 bases between them. Germline V gene lookup returns CDR1 MNHEY and CDR2 SVGEGT. This CDR3 spans 13 amino acids. For the CDR3, the DNA is TGTGCCAGCAGGGGGGTATCGGACACTGAAGCTTTCTTT. Its translation: CASRGVSDTEAFF.

This clonotype was seen a few times. The chain combines TRBV7-3 with TRBJ2-1; no clear D gene. The germline gives CDR1 SGHTA, CDR2 FQGTGA. Trimming shortened V by 3 bases and J by 9 bases, and 15 bases separated the two germline ends. This CDR3 has 14 amino acids. CDR3 region: CASSFSASRAEQFF. As DNA, the CDR3 is TGTGCCAGCAGCTTCTCAGCCAGTCGAGCTGAGCAGTTCTTC.

The chain carries TRBV27 and TRBJ2-7; 11 bases match TRBD2. The CDR3 runs to 14 residues. V was pared by 6 bases and J by 5 bases, with 6 bases of the junction left unmatched. Looked up from germline, CDR1 is MNHEY and CDR2 is SMNVEV (reference sequence). CDR3 coding DNA: TGTGCCAGCAGCTCCACTAGCGGGAGAGACGAGCAGTACTTC. This codes for CASSSTSGRDEQYF.

There are a few counts of this clonotype. This chain links TRBV29-1 with TRBJ2-3; 8 positions agree with TRBD2. The CDR3 extends over 14 amino acids. Looked up from germline, CDR1 is SQVTM and CDR2 is ANQGSEA. V was pared by 7 bases and J by 2 bases, with 8 bases of the junction left unmatched. The CDR3 DNA is TGCAGCGCTGATACTAGCGGATCCACAGATACGCAGTATTTT. This gives the protein CSADTSGSTDTQYF.

The chain recombines TRBV6-5 with TRBJ2-5, with a tentative D call TRBD2 (6 bases). The CDR3 consists of 15 residues. Deletions cut 0 bases from V and 0 bases from J, with 8 bases between. Germline values: CDR1 MNHEY, CDR2 SVGAGI. CDR3 residues: CASSYSASDQETQYF. For the CDR3, the DNA is TGTGCCAGCAGTTACTCGGCTAGCGACCAAGAGACCCAGTACTTC.

The chain joins TRBV15 to TRBJ2-7; 7 bases are a match to TRBD1. The CDR3 contains 16 residues. Germline V gene lookup returns CDR1 LNHNV and CDR2 YYDKDF (reference sequence). V shed 0 bases, J shed 7 bases, and the junction held 12 bases outside the gene matches. The CDR3 is CATSRDQGVPSREQYF. For the CDR3, the DNA is TGTGCCACCAGCAGAGATCAGGGGGTACCATCTAGAGAGCAGTACTTC.

The chain has TRBV12-3 or TRBV12-4 and TRBJ2-3; perhaps D is TRBD1 or TRBD2 (6 bases each). The CDR3 is 14 residues long. V lost 3 bases and J lost 7, with 14 bases in between. The CDR3 DNA reads as TGTGCCAGCAGTTTGGGAGGACAGCTGAATACGCAGTATTTT. The encoded protein is CASSLGGQLNTQYF.

V usage is TRBV20-1 and J usage is TRBJ2-3; D call uncertain. Trimming stripped 3 bases from V and 0 bases from J, with 13 bases between. This CDR3 spans 15 amino acids. Germline CDR1 DFQATT, CDR2 SNEGSKA (reference sequence). The CDR3 nucleotides read TGCAGTGCTAGTCCCGCGGCCCGTAGCACAGATACGCAGTATTTT. Its translation is CSASPAARSTDTQYF.

This CDR3 reads CATSDYQQGPKSEQYF. DNA for the CDR3: TGTGCCACCAGTGATTACCAACAGGGACCGAAATCCGAGCAGTACTTC. The gene calls are TRBV24-1 and TRBJ2-7; tentatively, D is TRBD1 (6 bases). The V gene's germline CDR1 is KGHDR and CDR2 SFDVKD. The CDR3 has 16 residues. V was cut by 2 bases and J by 6 bases, with 19 bases left in between.

This clonotype has a handful of counts. The rearrangement joins TRBV28 to TRBJ2-1; TRBD1 might be the D (6 bases). Germline-derived CDR1 and CDR2 are MDHEN and SYDVKM. The V gene lost 5 bases and the J gene lost 7 bases, with 27 bases spanning the gap. The CDR3 runs to 18 residues. Written as DNA, the CDR3 is TGTGCCAGCAGTCTTACGACTTTGACAGGCAATTTCGAAAATGAGCAGTTCTTC. Its protein product is CASSLTTLTGNFENEQFF.

This clonotype came up a few times. The chain joins TRBV5-1 to TRBJ2-2; 11 bases match TRBD1. In germline, CDR1 is SGHRS, CDR2 YFSETQ. This CDR3 spans 16 amino acids. With V trimmed by 3 bases and J by 5 bases, 6 bases remained unmatched. This CDR3 reads CASSSTGTGGTGELFF. DNA for the CDR3: TGCGCCAGCAGCTCAACCGGGACAGGGGGGACCGGGGAGCTGTTTTTT. The whole variable domain, remainder taken from reference TRBV5-1 and TRBJ2-2, is KAGVTQTPRYLIKTRGQQVTLSCSPISGHRSVSWYQQTPGQGLQFLFEYFSETQRNKGNFPGRFSGRQFSNSRSEMNVSTLELGDSALYLCASSSTGTGGTGELFFGEGSRLTVL.

This clonotype has more than one count but fewer than ten. The chain employs TRBV6-1 and TRBJ2-6; D assignment may be TRBD1 or TRBD2 (5 bases each). The ends were cut back, 10 bases at V and 4 bases at J, with 14 bases in the middle. Germline values: CDR1 MNHNS, CDR2 SASEGT. The CDR3 is made up of 14 amino acids. CDR3 nucleotides: TGTGCCACCAGGGCGGGCGTAGGGGCCAACGTCCTGACTTTC. Translated: CATRAGVGANVLTF.

The chain carries TRBV20-1 and TRBJ1-5; D is undetermined. This CDR3 has 13 residues. Germline V gene lookup returns CDR1 DFQATT and CDR2 SNEGSKA (reference sequence). V was clipped by 4 bases and J by 5 bases, with 12 bases between them. The DNA of the CDR3 is TGCAGTGCTAACACCGGACGGGATCAGCCCCAGCATTTT. Protein product: CSANTGRDQPQHF.

This clonotype has only a few counts. The chain uses TRBV2 and TRBJ2-1; 7 nucleotides align to TRBD1. This CDR3 is 15 amino acids long. J lost 1 base, V lost 6 bases, and 6 bases had no gene match. CDR1 is SNHLY and CDR2 is FYNNEI in the germline V gene. This chain's CDR3 is CASSVDRDSYNEQFF. CDR3 nucleotide sequence: TGTGCCAGCAGCGTTGACAGGGATTCCTACAATGAGCAGTTCTTC.

The chain has TRBV15 and TRBJ2-3; weak D call: TRBD1 (6 bases). Trimming stripped 5 bases from V and 2 bases from J, with 8 bases between. Germline assignment: CDR1 LNHNV and CDR2 YYDKDF (reference sequence). The CDR3 contains 13 residues. As DNA, the CDR3 is TGTGCCACCAGCCAGGGGCTCACAGATACGCAGTATTTT. As protein: CATSQGLTDTQYF.

There are many counts of this clonotype. The V call is TRBV29-1, the J call TRBJ1-1; no clear D gene. Looked up from germline, CDR1 is SQVTM and CDR2 is ANQGSEA. Trimming cost V 7 bases and J 0 bases, with 9 bases left between them. The CDR3 runs to 12 residues. This CDR3 is CSADNMNTEAFF. The CDR3 nucleotides are TGCAGCGCCGACAACATGAACACTGAAGCTTTCTTT.